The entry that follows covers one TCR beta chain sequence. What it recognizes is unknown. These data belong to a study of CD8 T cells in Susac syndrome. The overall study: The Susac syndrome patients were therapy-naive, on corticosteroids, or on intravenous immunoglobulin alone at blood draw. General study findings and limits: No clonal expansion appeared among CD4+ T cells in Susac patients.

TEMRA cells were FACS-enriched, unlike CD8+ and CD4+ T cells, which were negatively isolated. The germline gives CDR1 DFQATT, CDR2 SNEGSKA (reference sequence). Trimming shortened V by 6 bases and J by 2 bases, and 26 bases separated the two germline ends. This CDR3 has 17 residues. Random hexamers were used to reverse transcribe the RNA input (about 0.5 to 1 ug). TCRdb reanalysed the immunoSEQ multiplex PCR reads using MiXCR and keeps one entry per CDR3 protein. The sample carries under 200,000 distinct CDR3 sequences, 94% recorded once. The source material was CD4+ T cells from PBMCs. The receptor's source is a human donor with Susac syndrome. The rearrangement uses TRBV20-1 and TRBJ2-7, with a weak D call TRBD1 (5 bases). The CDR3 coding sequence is TGCAGTGCCCCTAGTCCCTTAGATGTGGGGCCGGCCTACGAGCAGTACTTC. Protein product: CSAPSPLDVGPAYEQYF.